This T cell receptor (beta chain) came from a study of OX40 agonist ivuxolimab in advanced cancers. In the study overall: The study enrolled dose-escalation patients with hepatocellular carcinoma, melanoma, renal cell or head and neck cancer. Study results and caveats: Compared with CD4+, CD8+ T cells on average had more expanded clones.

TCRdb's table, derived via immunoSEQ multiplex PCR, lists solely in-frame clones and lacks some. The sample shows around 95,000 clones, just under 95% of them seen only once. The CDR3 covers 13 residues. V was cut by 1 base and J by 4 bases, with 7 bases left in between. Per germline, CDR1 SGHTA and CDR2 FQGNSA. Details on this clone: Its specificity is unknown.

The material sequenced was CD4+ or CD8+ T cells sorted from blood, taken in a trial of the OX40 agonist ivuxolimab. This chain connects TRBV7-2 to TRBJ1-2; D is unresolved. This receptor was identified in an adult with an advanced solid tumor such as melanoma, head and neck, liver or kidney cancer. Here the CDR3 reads CASSLGRPYGYTF. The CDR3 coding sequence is TGTGCCAGCAGCTTAGGCAGGCCCTATGGCTACACCTTC.